The T cell receptor (beta chain) under discussion was sequenced for a study of quantifying T cell responses using KT2 cells. About the study: RNA was reverse transcribed with TCR alpha and beta constant-region primers.

A remark on this clonotype: What it binds is unknown.

CDR3 length equals 15 residues. CDR1 and CDR2 from the germline V gene are SGHNT and YYREEE (reference sequence). The ends were cut back, 0 bases at V and 2 bases at J, with 10 bases in the middle. A single-stranded UMI oligo with SP2 sequence was ligated to cDNA 3' ends. The first PCR ran about 4 cycles with an equimolar RC1.1 and RC1.2 beta primer mix. Starting with the second PCR, alpha and beta TCR chains went through separate processing. TCRdb passed the UMI-ligation and nested PCR reads through MiXCR, listing each CDR3 protein once. The sample shows just under 50,000 distinct CDR3 sequences, roughly 11% of them seen only once. The sample is PBMC spiked with counted cells of clone KT2. Regarding the study as a whole: The number of KT2 alpha and beta sequences was a linear function of input KT2 cells. KT2 sequence counts showed saturation when very many KT2 cells were spiked in.

This TCR came from a human donor. V usage is TRBV5-4 and J usage is TRBJ2-3; D is perhaps TRBD2 (6 bases). What was sequenced was PBMCs spiked with cells of the T cell clone KT2. The CDR3: CASSLGEAHTDTQYF. For the CDR3, the DNA is TGTGCCAGCAGCTTGGGGGAGGCCCACACAGATACGCAGTATTTT.